This section outlines one T cell receptor (beta chain) sequence together with its context. What it binds is unknown. The germline CDR1 and CDR2 sequences are LNHDA and SQIVND (reference sequence). This CDR3 region has 15 residues. V lost 4 bases and J 1 base, leaving 13 bases between the germline ends. The source of the sample is a study of cytomegalovirus exposure and HLA in healthy donors. Study results and limitations: Confirmation was obtained in vitro that a few CMV-associated chains are specific for CMV antigens. With later analysis, a missense DCLRE1C variant became linked to TCR beta V- and J-gene trimming. Immune exposure was documented only through CMV serostatus.

PCR involved 60 Vbeta and 13 Jbeta primers. Profiled with immunoSEQ multiplex PCR; TCRdb holds only in-frame clones, not every one. The data contain fewer than 300,000 clones, 80% of them singletons. This receptor was obtained from a girl aged 2 to 10 in good health and CMV-seronegative. Sequences were obtained from PBMCs. The rearrangement links TRBV19 to TRBJ1-1; D is perhaps TRBD1 (5 bases). In DNA, the CDR3 is TGTGCCAGTAGTACCTACGGGGGAAGGAACACTGAAGCTTTCTTT. Translating it yields CASSTYGGRNTEAFF.